Listed below are T cell receptor beta chains from one sample, sequenced in a study of T-cell memory formation after mild COVID-19. TCRdb re-derived calls from the 5' RACE reads in MiXCR, one entry per CDR3 protein. The sample lists approximately 150,000 distinct CDR3 sequences, roughly 15% occurring once. Input material: PBMCs or a T cell subset sorted from them (not recorded which). These receptors all stem from an adult woman who had mild COVID-19 (a few samples of this study predate the infection). Cell type and time point are not known. Both conserved end residues are part of each CDR3. Fields, in order: J gene, V gene, CDR3 protein.

TRBJ2-7 | TRBV24-1 | CATSDSDGSYEQYF
TRBJ2-2 | TRBV6-1 | CASSEGQFTGELFF
TRBJ1-2 | TRBV18 | CASSPTMDRVANSF
TRBJ2-3 | TRBV12-3/TRBV12-4 | CANSREGGGDTQYF
TRBJ2-2 | TRBV9 | CASSPRRRSGELFF
TRBJ1-1 | TRBV12-3/TRBV12-4 | CASSLTGVTEAFF
TRBJ1-1 | TRBV21-1 | CASSKSRGEPRNTEAFF
TRBJ1-1 | TRBV5-5 | CASSLYPDRENTEAFF
TRBJ2-7 | TRBV12-3/TRBV12-4 | CASSLGMTGTGSYEQYF
TRBJ2-5 | TRBV12-3/TRBV12-4 | CASGTPGEETQYF
TRBJ2-2 | TRBV13 | CASCSRGRGDTGELFF
TRBJ2-5 | TRBV7-2 | CASSQDSLAAQETQYF
TRBJ2-2 | TRBV12-3/TRBV12-4 | CASSTHPGQGYTGELFF
TRBJ1-1 | TRBV12-3/TRBV12-4 | CASSLELEAFF
TRBJ2-3 | TRBV4-3 | CASSQDMFVDTQYF
TRBJ2-7 | TRBV12-3/TRBV12-4 | CASSLTPYEQYF
TRBJ1-2 | TRBV7-9 | CASSSGQGNGYTF
TRBJ2-1 | TRBV4-1 | CASSQDVGEGNEQFF
TRBJ1-1 | TRBV6-5 | CASTPGGSWGQLNTEAFF
TRBJ2-3 | TRBV5-4 | CASSSSLLAGGGDTQYF
TRBJ2-1 | TRBV5-1 | CASSGAGGRFSSYNEQFF
TRBJ2-5 | TRBV6-2/TRBV6-3 | CASSYGVRETQYF
TRBJ2-2 | TRBV5-1 | CARSLVVRGPTGELFF
TRBJ2-7 | TRBV9 | CASSVGLASSYEQYF
TRBJ2-5 | TRBV3-1 | CASSQGTANWETQYF
TRBJ2-4 | TRBV7-9 | CASSLVRTSGENIQYF
TRBJ2-1 | TRBV5-6 | CASSYDYNEQFF
TRBJ2-7 | TRBV15 | CATSRDSGGPFYEQYF
TRBJ2-7 | TRBV5-6 | CASSFARESEQYF
TRBJ2-7 | TRBV6-2/TRBV6-3 | CASGPPGTAAYEQYF
TRBJ1-1 | TRBV29-1 | CSVEGQGGSTEAFF
TRBJ2-7 | TRBV30 | CAWSSLTRDNSYEQYF
TRBJ2-7 | TRBV14 | CASSQARGLAYEQYF
TRBJ2-1 | TRBV11-2 | CASSQLRTRSYNEQFF
TRBJ2-3 | TRBV24-1 | CATSHHPTDTQYF
TRBJ2-5 | TRBV18 | CASSPLTVQETQYF
TRBJ1-6 | TRBV12-3/TRBV12-4 | CASSPGERSPLHF
TRBJ2-7 | TRBV12-3/TRBV12-4 | CASTPAESQYF
TRBJ2-7 | TRBV5-1 | CASSLVGLASDYEQYF
TRBJ2-1 | TRBV29-1 | CSVDVGTSEFF
TRBJ1-2 | TRBV9 | CASSLTGENYGYTF
TRBJ2-7 | TRBV4-2 | CASSLTGTSGSLNEQYF
TRBJ2-3 | TRBV7-6 | CASSRGAGSTTDTQYF
TRBJ1-1 | TRBV6-5 | CASTQTAMNTEAFF
TRBJ1-2 | TRBV12-3/TRBV12-4 | CASRSSGDYGYTF
TRBJ2-7 | TRBV7-9 | CASSPIQGAYEQYF
TRBJ2-6 | TRBV11-2 | CASRGLRGEPGANVLTF
TRBJ2-7 | TRBV10-3 | CAISEDRASYEQYF
TRBJ2-7 | TRBV20-1 | CSALSGTEYEQYF
TRBJ2-3 | TRBV12-3/TRBV12-4 | CASRPLIPERVTDTQYF
TRBJ2-7 | TRBV15 | CATSRKSGTGAEQYF
TRBJ2-1 | TRBV7-9 | CASSGKIFSSYNEQFF
TRBJ2-2 | TRBV6-2/TRBV6-3 | CASSRLPPNTGELFF
TRBJ2-5 | TRBV7-9 | CASSLALGTQETQYF
TRBJ2-1 | TRBV25-1 | CASSESGASGDYNEQFF